These 27 T cell receptor beta chains came from one sample sequenced in a study of blood T cell repertoires in COVID-19. Some clones are missing from TCRdb's copy, which holds only in-frame ones; the method was immunoSEQ multiplex PCR. The sample has about 270,000 clones, about 91% seen once; the top ten hold 1% to 1.5%. What was sequenced was PBMCs or T cells enriched from blood (not recorded which). Receptor source: a woman in her 40s with acute COVID-19.

This clone was found once. The genes are TRBV24-1 and TRBJ1-5; no reliable D call. Between the trimmed V and J ends, which lost 4 bases and 8 bases, there was a span of 11 bases. This CDR3 comprises 13 residues. Per germline, CDR1 KGHDR and CDR2 SFDVKD. CDR3 coding DNA: TGTGCCACCAGTGACTCGCGACGGGAGCCCCAGCATTTT. It encodes CATSDSRREPQHF.

This sequence joins TRBV7-2 and TRBJ2-7; TRBD1 matches at 7 bases. The length of the CDR3 is 13 residues. Losses at the gene ends were 3 bases for V and 6 bases for J; bases not matched to a gene: 5. Germline V gives CDR1 SGHTA, CDR2 FQGNSA. CDR3 amino acids: CASSFGDSAEQYV. CDR3 coding DNA: TGTGCCAGCAGCTTCGGGGACAGCGCCGAGCAGTACGTC.

About this clone itself: The CDR3 carries no conserved terminal phenylalanine or tryptophan, so it likely arises from a read error. The DNA is left out, because the CDR3 cannot be placed on it with certainty; the CDR3 is given as TCRdb lists it. This chain links TRBV30 with TRBJ1-1. Counting both end residues, the CDR3 totals 10 amino acids. Germline V gives CDR1 GTSNPN, CDR2 SVGIG (reference sequence). CDR3 sequence: CAWRGLAGER.

V is TRBV6-5 and J is TRBJ2-7; D perhaps matches TRBD1 (6 bases). The V end was cut by 5 bases, the J end by 4 bases, with 15 bases between. Germline CDR1 reads MNHEY; CDR2 reads SVGAGI. This CDR3 comprises 14 residues. The CDR3 spells CASSLQGRPYEQYF. The CDR3 coding sequence is TGTGCCAGCAGTCTACAGGGAAGACCATACGAGCAGTACTTC.

The rearrangement uses TRBV6-1 and TRBJ2-1; D perhaps matches TRBD2 (6 bases). V gave up 2 bases and J gave up 8 bases, with 10 bases separating them. This CDR3 spans 13 amino acids. Germline loops: CDR1 MNHNS, CDR2 SASEGT. The CDR3 nucleotides are TGTGCCAGCAGTGAACCGGGACTGGATGAGCAGTTCTTC. It yields the protein CASSEPGLDEQFF.

The CDR3, as DNA: TGTGCCAGTAGTACGGGCGGGGATACGCAGTATTTT. Translating gives CASSTGGDTQYF. This chain joins TRBV19 and TRBJ2-3; the D gene is possibly TRBD2 (5 bases). With 4 bases removed from V and 6 bases from J, the gap between germline ends came to 8 bases. This CDR3 is built from 12 residues. Germline assignment: CDR1 LNHDA and CDR2 SQIVND (reference sequence).

The gene calls are TRBV5-1 and TRBJ2-7; a possible D gene is TRBD1 (6 bases). The CDR3 has 12 residues. The V gene lost 4 bases and the J gene lost 6 bases, with 11 bases spanning the gap. CDR1 is SGHRS, CDR2 YFSETQ, per germline. The DNA for the CDR3 is TGCGCCAGCAGCCTGCCAGGGGTCGAGCAGTACTTC. It specifies CASSLPGVEQYF.

The chain carries TRBV28 and TRBJ1-1; perhaps TRBD1 as D (6 bases). This CDR3 is 14 amino acids long. Trimming left V 8 bases short and J 1 base short, with 14 bases between. CDR1 and CDR2 from the germline V gene are MDHEN and SYDVKM. In nucleotides, the CDR3 is TGTGCCAGCCTCAGGGGTGGAGGGAACACTGAAGCTTTCTTT. This codes for CASLRGGGNTEAFF.

This chain uses TRBV4-3 with TRBJ1-4; D is ambiguous. Trimming cost V 0 bases and J 4 bases, with 12 bases left between them. Germline assignment: CDR1 LGHNA and CDR2 YSLEER. The CDR3 extends over 16 amino acids. The DNA of the CDR3 is TGCGCCAGCAGCCAAGATTTCACAATTGGTAATGAAAAACTGTTTTTT. Protein product: CASSQDFTIGNEKLFF.

This chain links TRBV21-1 with TRBJ2-4; the listed D gene, TRBD2, was not tested against the DNA. TRBV21-1 is shown as a pseudogene. The CDR3 contains 18 residues. DNA of the CDR3: TGTGCCAGCAGCAAAGTCGAAAGACTAGCGTTAGCCAAAAACATTCAGTACTTC. It specifies CASSKVERLALAKNIQYF.

This chain uses TRBV7-9 with TRBJ1-4, with D maybe TRBD1 (6 bases). V was pared by 4 bases and J by 0 bases, with 9 bases between. This CDR3 has 15 residues. Germline assignment: CDR1 SEHNR and CDR2 FQNEAQ (reference sequence). CDR3 amino acids: CASSYGQTTNEKLFF. CDR3 bases: TGTGCCAGCAGCTATGGACAGACAACTAATGAAAAACTGTTTTTT.

The table lists this clone with a few counts. The V and J genes are TRBV23-1 and TRBJ2-7; TRBD1 might be the D (6 bases). TRBV23-1 is known as an ORF, though its function is uncertain. There are 13 residues in the CDR3. V was cut by 3 bases and J by 7 bases, with 13 bases left in between. The DNA of the CDR3 is TGCGCCAGCAGTCACCAGGGGTTGAGGGAGCAGTACTTC. Translated, it gives CASSHQGLREQYF.

V usage is TRBV19 and J usage is TRBJ1-2; no definite D call. V was pared by 0 bases and J by 4 bases, with 9 bases between. Germline lookup yields CDR1 LNHDA and CDR2 SQIVND (reference sequence). The CDR3 contains 14 residues. CDR3 bases: TGTGCCAGTAGTATAGATCGAGGGCTCTATGGCTACACCTTC. Encoded protein: CASSIDRGLYGYTF.

The sample holds many counts of this clone. J is TRBJ1-2 and V is TRBV7-9, with 9 bases lining up with TRBD1. Germline V CDR1 and CDR2: SEHNR, FQNEAQ (reference sequence). There are 14 residues in the CDR3. Trimming cost V 2 bases and J 3 bases; bases outside gene matches: 1. The CDR3 here is CASSLWDRDYGYTF. The DNA for the CDR3 is TGTGCCAGCAGCTTATGGGACAGGGACTATGGCTACACCTTC.

With regard to this clone: This specimen includes other DNA sequences encoding the same CDR3. The rearrangement links TRBV28 to TRBJ1-1, with 9 nucleotides matching TRBD1. The trim removed 6 bases at V and 1 base at J, leaving 6 bases unmatched. The germline V gene has CDR1 MDHEN and CDR2 SYDVKM. This CDR3 spans 15 amino acids. This chain's CDR3 is CASSTTGGPNTEAFF. CDR3 in DNA: TGTGCCAGCAGCACGACAGGGGGACCGAACACTGAAGCTTTCTTT.

In this sample, this clone turned up a few times. The J gene is TRBJ2-2, the V gene TRBV5-1, with D perhaps matching TRBD1 (5 bases). V was trimmed by 2 bases and J by 5 bases, leaving 7 bases between them. From germline, CDR1 is SGHRS and CDR2 YFSETQ. The CDR3 is made up of 13 amino acids. CDR3 nucleotide sequence: TGCGCCAGCAGCTTAGGGGATACCGGGGAGCTGTTTTTT. Protein product: CASSLGDTGELFF.

The genes are TRBV5-1 and TRBJ2-1; 8 bases match TRBD2. Germline CDR1 reads SGHRS; CDR2 reads YFSETQ. Trimming removed 4 bases from V and 3 bases from J; junction bases left unmatched: 12. The CDR3 length is 17 residues. The CDR3 DNA is TGCGCCAGCAGCGTAACTTTAGCGGGATTAGGCTACAATGAGCAGTTCTTC. This sequence encodes CASSVTLAGLGYNEQFF.

The chain couples TRBV11-3 to TRBJ2-1; the match to TRBD2 covers 7 bases. The J segment lost 10 bases and the V segment lost 0 bases, leaving 6 bases of the junction unmatched. CDR3 length: 14 amino acids. In germline, CDR1 is SGHNT, CDR2 YENEEA. The CDR3 loop reads CASSLERASGEQFF. In DNA form, the CDR3 reads TGTGCCAGCAGCTTAGAGCGGGCTAGCGGCGAGCAGTTCTTC.

This clone was observed once. The chain uses TRBV7-3 and TRBJ2-1, with 7 bases matching TRBD2. CDR3 length: 17 residues. V gave up 2 bases and J gave up 0 bases; unmatched junction bases: 7. Germline V lookup: CDR1 SGHTA, CDR2 FQGTGA. CDR3 residues: CASSLFPRGSSYNEQFF. CDR3 nucleotide sequence: TGTGCCAGCAGCTTATTTCCGCGGGGGTCCTCCTACAATGAGCAGTTCTTC.

This clone was recorded once. The CDR3 sequence: CASSHGQITDTQYF. The CDR3 coding sequence is TGTGCCAGCAGCCACGGACAGATCACAGATACGCAGTATTTT. The rearrangement links TRBV5-8 to TRBJ2-3; D might be TRBD1 (6 bases). Germline CDR1 is SGHTS and CDR2 is YDEGEE. With 4 bases removed from V and 2 bases from J, the gap between germline ends came to 11 bases. The CDR3 extends over 14 amino acids.

This chain uses TRBV7-9 with TRBJ2-5; D is uncertain. The V and J ends lost 3 bases and 5 bases respectively, with 7 bases between them. Germline V gives CDR1 SEHNR, CDR2 FQNEAQ (reference sequence). The CDR3 has 12 residues. The CDR3 sequence: CASSFRLETQYF. Here the CDR3 DNA reads TGTGCCAGCAGCTTTCGTTTGGAGACCCAGTACTTC. The full variable domain, in which reference TRBV7-9 and TRBJ2-5 provide the parts outside the CDR3, is DTGVSQNPRHKITKRGQNVTFRCDPISEHNRLYWYRQTLGQGPEFLTYFQNEAQLEKSRLLSDRFSAERPKGSFSTLEIQRTEQGDSAMYLCASSFRLETQYFGPGTRLLVL.

This clone has only one observation. The chain employs TRBV3-1 (or the pseudogene TRBV3-2) and TRBJ1-2; TRBD1 agrees at 7 bases. V lost 2 bases, J lost 4 bases, and 16 bases stayed unmatched. CDR1 is LGHDT and CDR2 is YNNKEL in the germline V gene (reference sequence). CDR3 length: 18 residues. The CDR3 bases are TGTGCCAGCAGCCAACGGACAGGAACCAGATTTAGACCCTATGGCTACACCTTC. Translated, it gives CASSQRTGTRFRPYGYTF.

The chain combines TRBV19 with TRBJ1-1; 12 positions match TRBD1. The trim removed 5 bases at V and 6 bases at J, leaving 10 bases unmatched. The CDR3 totals 16 residues. The germline gives CDR1 LNHDA, CDR2 SQIVND (reference sequence). CDR3 bases: TGTGCCAGTAGTTCGGGACAGGGGGCGCTAGGTTCTGAAGCTTTCTTT. Translation: CASSSGQGALGSEAFF. The variable domain in full, completed from reference TRBV19 and TRBJ1-1, reads DGGITQSPKYLFRKEGQNVTLSCEQNLNHDAMYWYRQDPGQGLRLIYYSQIVNDFQKGDIAEGYSVSREKKESFPLTVTSAQKNPTAFYLCASSSGQGALGSEAFFGQGTRLTVV.

CDR3 region: CASSSPGRGGTEAFF. The CDR3 DNA reads as TGTGCCAGTAGTTCGCCGGGACGGGGGGGCACTGAAGCTTTCTTT. The V call is TRBV19, the J call TRBJ1-1; TRBD1 is a possible D gene (5 bases). Germline loops: CDR1 LNHDA, CDR2 SQIVND (reference sequence). The V end was cut by 5 bases, the J end by 4 bases, with 17 bases between. CDR3 length equals 15 residues. The full variable domain, its missing parts supplied by reference TRBV19 and TRBJ1-1, is DGGITQSPKYLFRKEGQNVTLSCEQNLNHDAMYWYRQDPGQGLRLIYYSQIVNDFQKGDIAEGYSVSREKKESFPLTVTSAQKNPTAFYLCASSSPGRGGTEAFFGQGTRLTVV.

V is TRBV7-2 and J is TRBJ1-4, with TRBD1 matching 8 bases. V lost 3 bases and J lost 0; bases outside the gene matches: 3. The CDR3 spans 16 residues. The germline V gene encodes CDR1 SGHTA and CDR2 FQGNSA. The CDR3 reads CASSFRQGTTNEKLFF. In nucleotides, the CDR3 is TGTGCCAGCAGCTTTCGACAGGGGACAACTAATGAAAAACTGTTTTTT.

The rearrangement links TRBV5-5 to TRBJ1-2; possibly TRBD1 for D (6 bases). V was trimmed by 3 bases and J by 4 bases, leaving 22 bases between them. CDR1 and CDR2 from the germline V gene are SGHKS and YYEKEE (reference sequence). This CDR3 is 17 amino acids long. The DNA of the CDR3 is TGTGCCAGCAGCTCGGAGGACAGAGGCCAATTAGGCTATGGCTACACCTTC. Protein: CASSSEDRGQLGYGYTF. The whole variable domain, filled in from reference TRBV5-5 and TRBJ1-2, reads DAGVTQSPTHLIKTRGQQVTLRCSPISGHKSVSWYQQVLGQGPQFIFQYYEKEERGRGNFPDRFSARQFPNYSSELNVNALLLGDSALYLCASSSEDRGQLGYGYTFGSGTRLTVV.

The genes are TRBV11-3 and TRBJ1-3, with D hard to call. CDR1 and CDR2 from the germline V gene are SGHNT and YENEEA. The CDR3 is 14 amino acids. V was clipped by 1 base and J by 0 bases, with 4 bases between them. CDR3: CASSLGHSGNTIYF. CDR3 bases: TGTGCCAGCAGCTTAGGACACTCTGGAAACACCATATATTTT.